The 32 T cell receptor beta chains below come from one sample, sequenced in a study of cytomegalovirus exposure and HLA in healthy donors. The table came from immunoSEQ multiplex PCR; TCRdb's copy has only in-frame clones and leaves some out. The sample lists 220,000 or so clones, around 86% occurring once. Sample: PBMCs. The receptors derive from a woman younger than 35 in good health and CMV-seropositive.

This rearrangement joins TRBV28 to TRBJ2-3, with 9 bases matching TRBD2. This CDR3 has 19 residues. The germline V gene has CDR1 MDHEN and CDR2 SYDVKM. J lost 1 base, V lost 5 bases, and 16 bases had no gene match. CDR3 DNA: TGTGCCAGCAGTCTAGGGACTAGCTCAAAAAGGTCGGGCACAGATACGCAGTATTTT. As protein: CASSLGTSSKRSGTDTQYF.

The V call is TRBV6-5, the J call TRBJ2-1; D not certain. Looked up from germline, CDR1 is MNHEY and CDR2 is SVGAGI. V dropped 5 bases and J dropped 7 bases, with 15 bases sitting between them. The CDR3 consists of 14 residues. CDR3 nucleotides: TGTGCCAGCAGTAGAGCCCAAAGTTCTAATGAGCAGTTCTTC. Translating gives CASSRAQSSNEQFF.

The chain couples TRBV6-1 to TRBJ1-2; 7 nucleotides line up with TRBD1. The germline CDR1 and CDR2 sequences are MNHNS and SASEGT. The CDR3 consists of 13 residues. Trimming took 4 bases from V and 4 from J; bases not matched to a gene: 3. The chain's CDR3 is CASSATGVYGYTF. The DNA of the CDR3 is TGTGCCAGCAGTGCCACAGGGGTCTATGGCTACACCTTC.

V usage is TRBV28 and J usage is TRBJ2-5; 9 nucleotides align to TRBD1. CDR1 is MDHEN, CDR2 SYDVKM, per germline. Trimming took 4 bases from V and 5 from J; bases not matched to a gene: 8. The CDR3 loop spans 15 amino acids. This CDR3 is CASSWDRVQSETQYF. The CDR3 DNA is TGTGCCAGCAGTTGGGACAGGGTGCAATCGGAGACCCAGTACTTC.

DNA of the CDR3: TGCGCCAGCCTCAACTCCGCGGGTGAGCAGTTCTTC. This encodes CASLNSAGEQFF. V usage is TRBV4-1 and J usage is TRBJ2-1; D may be TRBD2 (5 bases). Per germline, CDR1 MGHRA and CDR2 YSYEKL. The CDR3 sequence is 12 residues long. With 8 bases removed from V and 9 bases from J, the gap between germline ends came to 14 bases.

V and J are TRBV6-5 and TRBJ1-1; D might be TRBD1 (5 bases). This CDR3 contains 13 residues. Germline values: CDR1 MNHEY, CDR2 SVGAGI. The germline V and J ends were trimmed by 7 bases and 11 bases, with 20 bases remaining between them. The CDR3 DNA follows: TGTGCCAGCACCCGTCGGCCAGGGTTAGGTGCTTTCTTT. It is translated as CASTRRPGLGAFF.

The genes are TRBV27 and TRBJ2-7; 11 bases are shared with TRBD1. Germline assignment: CDR1 MNHEY and CDR2 SMNVEV (reference sequence). The CDR3 consists of 16 residues. The V and J ends lost 6 bases and 1 base, in that order; junction bases with no gene match: 8. CDR3 nucleotide sequence: TGTGCCAGCAGCCACGGGGGACAGGGGGGATCCTACGAGCAGTACTTC. Protein sequence: CASSHGGQGGSYEQYF.

The chain couples TRBV27 to TRBJ2-1, with a possible D match to TRBD2 (5 bases). CDR3 length equals 16 residues. Deletions cut 10 bases from V and 0 bases from J, with 19 bases between. CDR1 is MNHEY and CDR2 is SMNVEV in the germline V gene (reference sequence). In DNA, the CDR3 is TGTGCCACCAGGTCGTGGGCGGGTCACTCCTACAATGAGCAGTTCTTC. This encodes CATRSWAGHSYNEQFF.

The rearrangement uses TRBV30 and TRBJ2-1; TRBD1 is a possible D gene (6 bases). Germline CDR1 GTSNPN, CDR2 SVGIG (reference sequence). The CDR3 contains 12 residues. The germline V and J ends were trimmed by 0 bases and 10 bases, with 10 bases remaining between them. As DNA, the CDR3 is TGTGCCTGGAGTGTATGGGGACAAGAGCAGTTCTTC. Its protein product is CAWSVWGQEQFF.

V gene TRBV9 combines with J gene TRBJ2-6; the D is unclear. The germline gives CDR1 SGDLS, CDR2 YYNGEE. V was clipped by 5 bases and J by 0 bases, with 9 bases between them. The CDR3 runs to 15 residues. CDR3 DNA sequence: TGTGCCAGCAGATTAGCTGGCTCTGGGGCCAACGTCCTGACTTTC. Its protein product is CASRLAGSGANVLTF.

The V gene is TRBV28, the J gene TRBJ1-2, with TRBD1 as a possible D gene (6 bases). Per germline, CDR1 MDHEN and CDR2 SYDVKM. The CDR3 contains 15 residues. V was pared by 5 bases and J by 6 bases, with 19 bases between. The CDR3 sequence is CASSMLLTGMDGYTF. CDR3 DNA: TGTGCCAGCAGTATGTTACTAACAGGGATGGATGGCTACACCTTC.

The V and J genes are TRBV4-1 and TRBJ2-4; 13 bases are a match to TRBD2. The CDR3 runs to 15 residues. V dropped 4 bases and J dropped 8; count of bases not matched to a gene: 5. Germline loops: CDR1 MGHRA, CDR2 YSYEKL. The chain's CDR3 is CASSLGGLAGDIQYF. The CDR3 nucleotides are TGCGCCAGCAGCCTAGGAGGACTAGCGGGGGACATTCAGTACTTC.

This sequence joins TRBV27 and TRBJ2-7; TRBD1 agrees at 7 bases. The CDR3 sequence is 15 residues long. Germline V lookup: CDR1 MNHEY, CDR2 SMNVEV (reference sequence). V was clipped by 5 bases and J by 3 bases; unmatched bases: 10. CDR3 DNA: TGTGCCAGCAGTATAGCCGGGACAGAGAGCTACGAGCAGTACTTC. It encodes CASSIAGTESYEQYF.

V and J are TRBV28 and TRBJ2-1, with D unresolved. V gave up 10 bases and J gave up 0 bases, with 10 bases separating them. Germline V gives CDR1 MDHEN, CDR2 SYDVKM. The CDR3 runs to 13 residues. The CDR3 is CATALPSYNEQFF. The CDR3 DNA is TGTGCCACCGCCCTACCCTCCTACAATGAGCAGTTCTTC.

J is TRBJ1-4 and V is TRBV5-6; 8 bases are a match to TRBD1. This CDR3 spans 16 amino acids. Germline-derived CDR1 and CDR2 are SGHDT and YYEEEE. With 0 bases clipped from V and 5 bases from J, the junction kept 6 bases outside the gene matches. The CDR3 sequence: CASSLDGRGLNEKLFF. The DNA for the CDR3 is TGTGCCAGCAGCTTGGACGGCAGGGGGCTAAATGAAAAACTGTTTTTT.

This clone has just one count. In DNA form, the CDR3 reads TGTGCCAGCAGCGTAGGGAACAAACGGAGGACAGATACGCAGTATTTT. Protein: CASSVGNKRRTDTQYF. The chain joins TRBV9 to TRBJ2-3, with a weak D call TRBD2 (5 bases). The CDR3 totals 16 residues. Germline V gene sequence: CDR1 SGDLS, CDR2 YYNGEE. The germline V and J ends were trimmed by 0 bases and 3 bases, with 14 bases remaining between them. The complete variable domain, with remaining parts taken from reference TRBV9 and TRBJ2-3, reads DSGVTQTPKHLITATGQRVTLRCSPRSGDLSVYWYQQSLDQGLQFLIQYYNGEERAKGNILERFSAQQFPDLHSELNLSSLELGDSALYFCASSVGNKRRTDTQYFGPGTRLTVL.

In DNA form, the CDR3 reads TGTGCCAGCAGCCTGAATCAGGGGGCTAACACTGAAGCTTTCTTT. Protein sequence: CASSLNQGANTEAFF. The genes are TRBV7-6 and TRBJ1-1; 8 bases are shared with TRBD1. The V and J ends lost 5 bases and 2 bases, in that order; junction bases with no gene match: 7. CDR1 SGHVS and CDR2 FNYEAQ come from the germline V gene. The CDR3 is 15 amino acids.

This clone was recorded once. The chain combines TRBV29-1 with TRBJ2-5; TRBD2 might be the D (6 bases). The V gene's germline CDR1 is SQVTM and CDR2 ANQGSEA. This CDR3 has 14 amino acids. The V end lost 6 bases, the J end lost 5 bases, and 19 bases lay between the germline ends. Here the CDR3 DNA reads TGCAGCGTCGAGATGGGGGGTTGGGGGGAGACCCAGTACTTC. Its protein is CSVEMGGWGETQYF.

The chain couples TRBV6-1 to TRBJ2-7; tentative D call: TRBD2 (6 bases). Germline V gene sequence: CDR1 MNHNS, CDR2 SASEGT. Trimming removed 7 bases from V and 3 bases from J, with 16 bases in between. The CDR3 totals 14 residues. CDR3 nucleotide sequence: TGTGCCAGCACTGGGACTTCTTACTTCTACGAGCAGTACTTC. Amino acids: CASTGTSYFYEQYF.

This clone came up once. The chain links TRBV29-1 to TRBJ2-1, with a weak D call TRBD2 (6 bases). The germline CDR1 and CDR2 sequences are SQVTM and ANQGSEA. This CDR3 is built from 17 residues. The ends were cut back, 6 bases at V and 2 bases at J, with 23 bases in the middle. CDR3 nucleotide sequence: TGCAGCGTAGAAAAAAGAAAGCGGGCCTCGGCCTACAATGAGCAGTTCTTC. Amino acid sequence: CSVEKRKRASAYNEQFF.

The rearrangement uses TRBV28 and TRBJ1-1; maybe TRBD1 (5 bases). Germline V CDR1 and CDR2: MDHEN, SYDVKM. The CDR3 extends over 16 amino acids. V was clipped by 6 bases and J by 3 bases, with 20 bases between them. The CDR3 region is CASRQAGTQVDTEAFF. The DNA for the CDR3 is TGTGCCAGCAGGCAGGCCGGGACTCAGGTGGACACTGAAGCTTTCTTT.

The chain employs TRBV2 and TRBJ1-2, with D possibly TRBD1 on 6 matching bases. The CDR3 consists of 14 residues. The germline V gene encodes CDR1 SNHLY and CDR2 FYNNEI. V was pared by 4 bases and J by 5 bases, with 14 bases between. The CDR3 here is CASSVGGADYGYTF. DNA of the CDR3: TGTGCCAGCAGTGTCGGGGGGGCCGATTATGGCTACACCTTC.

CDR3 loop: CASIVTGTSYEQYF. DNA of the CDR3: TGTGCCAGCATAGTGACAGGGACCTCCTACGAGCAGTACTTC. The chain combines TRBV28 with TRBJ2-7; TRBD1 agrees at 7 bases. Germline assignment: CDR1 MDHEN and CDR2 SYDVKM. The CDR3 is 14 amino acids. V lost 7 bases to trimming and J lost 0 bases; unmatched junction nucleotides: 6.

This chain uses TRBV28 with TRBJ2-3; 8 nucleotides align to TRBD2. V gave up 8 bases and J gave up 5 bases; unmatched junction bases: 9. The CDR3 sequence is 14 residues long. CDR1 is MDHEN and CDR2 is SYDVKM in the germline V gene. This CDR3 is CASFLAGRGDTQYF. CDR3 bases: TGTGCCAGCTTCTTAGCGGGAAGGGGAGATACGCAGTATTTT. The whole variable domain, filled in from reference TRBV28 and TRBJ2-3, reads DVKVTQSSRYLVKRTGEKVFLECVQDMDHENMFWYRQDPGLGLRLIYFSYDVKMKEKGDIPEGYSVSREKKERFSLILESASTNQTSMYLCASFLAGRGDTQYFGPGTRLTVL.

The CDR3 loop reads CASSLSRRGNGYTF. The CDR3 region has the DNA TGTGCCAGCAGTTTATCCCGCCGGGGAAATGGCTACACCTTC. The chain is built from TRBV28 and TRBJ1-2; D ambiguous. Germline V gene data show CDR1 as MDHEN and CDR2 as SYDVKM. There are 14 residues in the CDR3. Trimming stripped 1 base from V and 6 bases from J, with 12 bases between.

This clone was picked up one time. This chain uses TRBV9 with TRBJ2-5, with 7 bases that match TRBD1. CDR3 length equals 15 residues. Germline CDR1 reads SGDLS; CDR2 reads YYNGEE. The V segment lost 4 bases and the J segment 1 base; nucleotides outside the gene matches: 7. The CDR3 DNA sequence: TGTGCCAGCAGCCCAACCGGGACAGTCCAAGAGACCCAGTACTTC. It codes for CASSPTGTVQETQYF.

The chain combines TRBV29-1 with TRBJ2-1; TRBD2 is a possible D gene (6 bases). Trimming cost V 2 bases and J 6 bases, with 8 bases left between them. The CDR3 spans 12 residues. Germline V gene data show CDR1 as SQVTM and CDR2 as ANQGSEA. The CDR3: CSVESSVNEQFF. CDR3 coding DNA: TGCAGCGTTGAATCTAGCGTCAATGAGCAGTTCTTC.

The chain couples TRBV4-1 to TRBJ2-5; TRBD1 agrees at 10 bases. Germline CDR1 is MGHRA and CDR2 is YSYEKL. The ends lost 1 base at V and 3 bases at J; junction bases unmatched: 5. The CDR3 is made up of 16 amino acids. The CDR3 protein is CASSQARGQGEETQYF. CDR3 nucleotides: TGCGCCAGCAGCCAAGCACGCGGACAGGGGGAAGAGACCCAGTACTTC.

V gene TRBV4-1 combines with J gene TRBJ1-5; D is unclear. The CDR3 has 16 residues. Trimming took 3 bases from V and 2 from J, leaving 14 bases between them. Germline V CDR1 and CDR2: MGHRA, YSYEKL. The CDR3 sequence: CASSHSHGEGNQPQHF. CDR3 sequence (DNA): TGCGCCAGCAGCCATTCACATGGAGAAGGCAATCAGCCCCAGCATTTT.

The rearrangement links TRBV10-3 to TRBJ1-4; TRBD1 agrees at 9 bases. The germline gives CDR1 ENHRY, CDR2 SYGVKD. V dropped 0 bases and J dropped 6; count of bases not matched to a gene: 5. The CDR3 covers 16 residues. CDR3 amino acids: CAISESQGQGYEKLFF. The CDR3 region has the DNA TGTGCCATCAGTGAGTCACAGGGACAGGGTTATGAAAAACTGTTTTTT.

The chain joins TRBV7-8 to TRBJ1-3; D might be TRBD1 (6 bases). The V gene's germline CDR1 is SGHVS and CDR2 FQNEAQ. CDR3 length: 17 amino acids. V was pared by 0 bases and J by 0 bases, with 12 bases between. The CDR3 reads CASSLATGPSSGNTIYF. DNA of the CDR3: TGTGCCAGCAGCTTAGCGACAGGTCCCAGCTCTGGAAACACCATATATTTT.

This chain joins TRBV5-1 and TRBJ2-1, with D tentatively TRBD2 (6 bases). Trimming removed 0 bases at V and 9 bases at J, with 13 bases between. Per the germline V gene, CDR1 is SGHRS and CDR2 is YFSETQ. This CDR3 has 14 amino acids. The CDR3 DNA reads as TGCGCCAGCAGCTTGGGGCGAGCGGGCGGTGAGCAGTTCTTC. Amino acids: CASSLGRAGGEQFF.